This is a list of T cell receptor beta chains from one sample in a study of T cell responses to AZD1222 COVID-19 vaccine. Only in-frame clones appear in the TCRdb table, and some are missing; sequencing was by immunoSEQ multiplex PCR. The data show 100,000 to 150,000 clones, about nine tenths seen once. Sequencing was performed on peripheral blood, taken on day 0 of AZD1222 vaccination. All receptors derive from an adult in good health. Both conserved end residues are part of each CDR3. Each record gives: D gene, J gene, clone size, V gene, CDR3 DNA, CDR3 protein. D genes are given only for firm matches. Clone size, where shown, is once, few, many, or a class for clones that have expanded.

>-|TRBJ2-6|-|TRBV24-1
TGTGCCACAGCGGGACATTTGGGACCATCTGGGGCCAACGTCCTGACTTTC
CATAGHLGPSGANVLTF
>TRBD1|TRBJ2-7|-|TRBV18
TGTGCCAGCTCCCCCGGGACAGGCCATTCCTACGAGCAGTACTTC
CASSPGTGHSYEQYF
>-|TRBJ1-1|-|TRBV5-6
TGTGCCAGCAGTAAACAGGGAAACATGAACACTGAAGCTTTCTTT
CASSKQGNMNTEAFF
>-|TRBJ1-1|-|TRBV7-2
TGTGCCAGCAGCTTAAAGGGAGGGAGGACTGAAGCTTTCTTT
CASSLKGGRTEAFF
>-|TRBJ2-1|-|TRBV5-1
TGCGCCAGCAGCCCGACAGGTAGCAATGAGCAGTTCTTC
CASSPTGSNEQFF
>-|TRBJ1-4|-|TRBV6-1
TGTGCCAGCAGTGAAGGGTATGAAAAACTGTTTTTT
CASSEGYEKLFF
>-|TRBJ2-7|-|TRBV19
TGTGCCAGTAGTATAAGAGGAGCGGGTAGCTACGAGCAGTACTTC
CASSIRGAGSYEQYF
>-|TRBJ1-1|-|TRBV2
TGTGCCAGCAGTCTTCAAGCCACTGAAGCTTTCTTT
CASSLQATEAFF
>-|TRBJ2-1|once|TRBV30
TGTGCCTGGAGTACCCAGGCCTACAATGAGCAGTTCTTC
CAWSTQAYNEQFF
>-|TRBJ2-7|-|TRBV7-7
TGTGCAAGCAAAGGGGTTAGCGCTAGCGAGCAGTACTTC
CASKGVSASEQYF
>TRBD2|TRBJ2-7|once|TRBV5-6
TGTGCCAGCAGCTTTCTGGCCTCGATAATCCGGGACTACCGCTACGAGCAGTACTTC
CASSFLASIIRDYRYEQYF
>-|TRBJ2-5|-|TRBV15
TGTGCCACCAGCAGAGGGCCCTTGGGGAGGGGGCCGGAGACCCAGTACTTC
CATSRGPLGRGPETQYF